This T cell receptor beta chain came from a study of shared clonotypes between healthy human individuals. Study-level background: Each donor had three CD4 naive, three CD4 memory, two CD8 naive and one CD8 memory plate.

Assay used: immunoSEQ multiplex PCR; TCRdb lists only in-frame clones, some missing. Seen here are millions of clones, just over 90% observed once, and the top ten hold about 0.39%. Adult Caucasians living in Nashville, Tennessee made up all of the donors. Concerning this clone: Its antigen is unidentified. This sample also contains other DNA sequences that code for the same CDR3.

Germline CDR1 is SGHDT and CDR2 is YYEEEE. V lost 0 bases to trimming and J lost 8 bases, with 8 bases between them. The CDR3 is 13 residues long. Study outcomes and limitations: Sampling covered nothing but blood. Tissue TCR repertoires likely differ from those found in blood. All-four-donor shared clonotypes had higher generation probabilities than non-shared clonotypes did.

Sequenced: naive CD4+ T cells from PBMCs. Subset of the sample: CD45RA+ positively selected. V usage is TRBV5-6 and J usage is TRBJ1-4, with D unclear. The receptor was derived from a man between 18 and 29 years old in good health. Some clones in this sample may be carry-over from other donors' samples. The CDR3 DNA follows: TGTGCCAGCAGCTTGGGGGGAAACGAAAAACTGTTTTTT. Translation: CASSLGGNEKLFF.